This T cell receptor (beta chain) comes out of a study of blood T cell repertoires in COVID-19. Study in general: Spain, Italy and the United States supplied samples that represented acute and convalescent COVID-19. PBMCs, B-cell-depleted T cells, or T cells were the source of the cDNA or gDNA that made up the material.

The germline gives CDR1 SGHDT, CDR2 YYEEEE. The CDR3 is made up of 16 amino acids. V shed 4 bases, J shed 3 bases, and the junction held 12 bases outside the gene matches. A single count supports this clone. As processed by the authors: It was from reference gene primer amplification that nucleated cell counts were estimated. Only in-frame clones appear in the TCRdb table, and some are missing; sequencing was by immunoSEQ multiplex PCR. The DNA gave D and trimming, while V, J and clone size come from that table. The sample records around 350,000 clones, around 86% being singletons. This receptor was identified in a human donor in a cohort sampled during active COVID-19. This rearrangement joins TRBV5-6 to TRBJ2-7; TRBD2 matches 8 bases. Input material: peripheral blood. This CDR3 is CASSQTSGGDFYEQYF. The DNA for the CDR3 is TGTGCCAGCAGCCAGACCTCGGGGGGGGACTTCTACGAGCAGTACTTC.